This T cell receptor beta chain was captured by sequencing in a study of blood T cell repertoires in COVID-19. Study-wide background: The United States, Italy and Spain were the sources of the acute and convalescent COVID-19 samples.

The protocol was immunoSEQ multiplex PCR, while the TCRdb copy is restricted to in-frame clones and leaves out a portion. Of some 180,000 clones listed, 75% to 90% are singletons. CDR3 length: 15 residues. Germline V gene lookup returns CDR1 MNHNY and CDR2 SVGAGI (reference sequence). Trimming cost V 5 bases and J 0 bases, with 13 bases left between them. This clonotype was sampled from a woman between 35 and 50 years old with COVID-19, enrolled during active disease. The sample consisted of peripheral blood. The chain recombines TRBV6-6 with TRBJ1-1; D possibly corresponds to TRBD1 (6 bases). The CDR3 region has the DNA TGTGCCAGCAGTCCCCAGGACAGACTGAACACTGAAGCTTTCTTT. This sequence encodes CASSPQDRLNTEAFF.